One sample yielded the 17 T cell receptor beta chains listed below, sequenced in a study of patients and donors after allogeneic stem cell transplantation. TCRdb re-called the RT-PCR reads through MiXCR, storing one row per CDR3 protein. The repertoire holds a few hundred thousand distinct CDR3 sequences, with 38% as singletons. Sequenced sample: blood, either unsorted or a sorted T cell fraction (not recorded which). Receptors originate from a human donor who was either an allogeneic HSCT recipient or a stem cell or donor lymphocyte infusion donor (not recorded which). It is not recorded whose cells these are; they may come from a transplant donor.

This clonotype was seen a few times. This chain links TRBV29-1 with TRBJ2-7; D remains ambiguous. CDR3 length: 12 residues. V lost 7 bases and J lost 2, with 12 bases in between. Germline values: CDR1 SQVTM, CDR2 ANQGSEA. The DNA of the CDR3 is TGCAGCGCTGTGACGGGCACCTACGAGCAGTACTTC. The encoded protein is CSAVTGTYEQYF.

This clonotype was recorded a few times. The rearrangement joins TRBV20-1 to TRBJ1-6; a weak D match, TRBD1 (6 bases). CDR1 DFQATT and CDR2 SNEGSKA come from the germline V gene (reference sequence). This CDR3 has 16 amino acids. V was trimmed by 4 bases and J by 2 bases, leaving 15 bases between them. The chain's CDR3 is CSATAGAATYNSPLHF. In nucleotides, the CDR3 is TGCAGTGCTACAGCAGGGGCCGCAACCTATAATTCACCCCTCCACTTT.

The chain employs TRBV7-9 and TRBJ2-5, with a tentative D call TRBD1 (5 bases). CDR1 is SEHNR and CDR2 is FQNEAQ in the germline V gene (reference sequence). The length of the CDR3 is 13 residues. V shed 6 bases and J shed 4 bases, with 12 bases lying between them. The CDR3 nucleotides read TGTGCCAGCAGTGGGGCCCGCGGAGAGACCCAGTACTTC. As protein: CASSGARGETQYF.

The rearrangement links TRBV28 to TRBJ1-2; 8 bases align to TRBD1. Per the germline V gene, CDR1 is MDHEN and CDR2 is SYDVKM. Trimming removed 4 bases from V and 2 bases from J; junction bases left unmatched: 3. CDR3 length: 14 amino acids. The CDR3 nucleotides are TGTGCCAGCAGTTCCTCAGGGGGCAACTATGGCTACACCTTC. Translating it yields CASSSSGGNYGYTF.

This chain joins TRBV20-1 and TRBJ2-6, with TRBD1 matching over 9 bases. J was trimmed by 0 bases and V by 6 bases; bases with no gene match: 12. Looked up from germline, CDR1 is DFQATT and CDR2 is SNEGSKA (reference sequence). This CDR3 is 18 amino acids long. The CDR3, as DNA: TGCAGTGCCACGCCGGGACAGGGCCTCGTCTCTGGGGCCAACGTCCTGACTTTC. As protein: CSATPGQGLVSGANVLTF.

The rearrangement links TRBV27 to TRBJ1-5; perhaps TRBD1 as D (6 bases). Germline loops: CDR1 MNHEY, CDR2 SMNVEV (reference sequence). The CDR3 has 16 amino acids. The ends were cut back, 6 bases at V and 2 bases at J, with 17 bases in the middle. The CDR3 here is CASSPRQAGGNQPQHF. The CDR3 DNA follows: TGTGCCAGCAGCCCAAGACAGGCCGGGGGCAATCAGCCCCAGCATTTT.

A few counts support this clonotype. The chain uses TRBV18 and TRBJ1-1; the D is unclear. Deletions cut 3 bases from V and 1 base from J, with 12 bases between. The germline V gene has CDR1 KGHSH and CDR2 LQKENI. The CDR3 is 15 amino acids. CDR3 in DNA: TGTGCCAGCTCACCTCCACTGGTCTCGAACACTGAAGCTTTCTTT. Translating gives CASSPPLVSNTEAFF.

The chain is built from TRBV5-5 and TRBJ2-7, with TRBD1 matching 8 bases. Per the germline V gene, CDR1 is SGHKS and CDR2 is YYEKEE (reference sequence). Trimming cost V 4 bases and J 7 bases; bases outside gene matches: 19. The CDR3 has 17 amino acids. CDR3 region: CASSPAGDRWRRREQYF. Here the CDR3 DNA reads TGTGCCAGCAGCCCAGCCGGGGACAGGTGGAGACGGAGGGAGCAGTACTTC. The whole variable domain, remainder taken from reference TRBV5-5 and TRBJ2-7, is DAGVTQSPTHLIKTRGQQVTLRCSPISGHKSVSWYQQVLGQGPQFIFQYYEKEERGRGNFPDRFSARQFPNYSSELNVNALLLGDSALYLCASSPAGDRWRRREQYFGPGTRLTVT.

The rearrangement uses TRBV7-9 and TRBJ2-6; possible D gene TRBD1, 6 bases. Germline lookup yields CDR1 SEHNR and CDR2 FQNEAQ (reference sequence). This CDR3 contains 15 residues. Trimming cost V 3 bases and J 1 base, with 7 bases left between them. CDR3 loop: CASSFGQSGANVLTF. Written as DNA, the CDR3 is TGTGCCAGCAGCTTCGGACAGTCTGGGGCCAACGTCCTGACTTTC. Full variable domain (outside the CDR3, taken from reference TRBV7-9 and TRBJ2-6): DTGVSQNPRHKITKRGQNVTFRCDPISEHNRLYWYRQTLGQGPEFLTYFQNEAQLEKSRLLSDRFSAERPKGSFSTLEIQRTEQGDSAMYLCASSFGQSGANVLTFGAGSRLTVL.

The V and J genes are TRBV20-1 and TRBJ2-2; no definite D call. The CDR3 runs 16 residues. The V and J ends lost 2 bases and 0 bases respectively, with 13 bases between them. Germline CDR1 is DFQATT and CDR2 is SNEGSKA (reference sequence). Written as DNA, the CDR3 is TGCAGTGCTAGAAAATTTCTGCCCGCGAACACCGGGGAGCTGTTTTTT. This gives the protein CSARKFLPANTGELFF.

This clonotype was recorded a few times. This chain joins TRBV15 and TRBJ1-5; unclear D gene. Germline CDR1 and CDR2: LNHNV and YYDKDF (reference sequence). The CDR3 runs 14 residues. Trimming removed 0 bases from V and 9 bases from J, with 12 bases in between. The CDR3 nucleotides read TGTGCCACCAGCAGAGATAGGACCCCATGGCCCCAGCATTTT. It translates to CATSRDRTPWPQHF.

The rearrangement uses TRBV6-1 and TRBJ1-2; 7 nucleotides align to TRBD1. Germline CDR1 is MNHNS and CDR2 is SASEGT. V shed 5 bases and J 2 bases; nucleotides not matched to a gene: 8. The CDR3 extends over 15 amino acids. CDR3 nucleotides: TGTGCCAGCAGTACCGGGACAGACCACAACTATGGCTACACCTTC. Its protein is CASSTGTDHNYGYTF.

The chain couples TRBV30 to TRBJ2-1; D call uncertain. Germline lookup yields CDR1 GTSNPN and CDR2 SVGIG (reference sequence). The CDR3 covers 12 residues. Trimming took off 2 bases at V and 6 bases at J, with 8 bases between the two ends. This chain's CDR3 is CAWSPPSNEQFF. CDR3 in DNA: TGTGCCTGGAGTCCTCCTAGCAATGAGCAGTTCTTC.

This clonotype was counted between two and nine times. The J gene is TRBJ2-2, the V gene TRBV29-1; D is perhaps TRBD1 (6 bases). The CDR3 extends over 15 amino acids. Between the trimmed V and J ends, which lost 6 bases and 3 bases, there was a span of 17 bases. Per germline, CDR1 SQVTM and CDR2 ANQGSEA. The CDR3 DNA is TGCAGCGTCGAAAACAGGGTTTCGGACACCGGGGAGCTGTTTTTT. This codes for CSVENRVSDTGELFF.

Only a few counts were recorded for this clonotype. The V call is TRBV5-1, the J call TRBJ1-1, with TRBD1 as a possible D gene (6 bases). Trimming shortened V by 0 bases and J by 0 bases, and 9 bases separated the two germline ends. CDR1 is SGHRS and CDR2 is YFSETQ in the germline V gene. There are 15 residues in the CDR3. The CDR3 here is CASSLETGMNTEAFF. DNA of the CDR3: TGCGCCAGCAGCTTGGAAACAGGGATGAACACTGAAGCTTTCTTT.

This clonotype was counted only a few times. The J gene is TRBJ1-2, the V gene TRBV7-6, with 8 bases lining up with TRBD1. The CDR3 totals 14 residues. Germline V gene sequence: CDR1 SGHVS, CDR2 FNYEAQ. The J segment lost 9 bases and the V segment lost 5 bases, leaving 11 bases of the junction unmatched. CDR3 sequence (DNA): TGTGCCAGCAGCCCAGATAGGACAGGGACGAGCTACACCTTC. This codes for CASSPDRTGTSYTF.

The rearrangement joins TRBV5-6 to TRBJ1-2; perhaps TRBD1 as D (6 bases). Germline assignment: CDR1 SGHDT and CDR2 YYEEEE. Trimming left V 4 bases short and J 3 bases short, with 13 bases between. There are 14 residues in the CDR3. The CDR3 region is CASSPVSGDYGYTF. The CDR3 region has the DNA TGTGCCAGCAGCCCCGTGTCAGGGGACTATGGCTACACCTTC. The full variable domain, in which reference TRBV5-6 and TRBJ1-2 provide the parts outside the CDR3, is DAGVTQSPTHLIKTRGQQVTLRCSPKSGHDTVSWYQQALGQGPQFIFQYYEEEERQRGNFPDRFSGHQFPNYSSELNVNALLLGDSALYLCASSPVSGDYGYTFGSGTRLTVV.